This T cell receptor beta chain was sequenced for a study of T cells expressing NK-cell markers. Findings of the study overall: In 5 or 6 donors, dominant NKG2C+ clonotypes were roughly 1.0-7.5% of CD8+ T cells. Among several donors, these clonotypes also ranked first in the CD3+CD56-NKG2C+ fraction.

Comment on this clonotype: The antigen remains unidentified.

The TCR beta cDNA came from 5'RACE template switching with UMIs. Reprocessing the 5' RACE reads, TCRdb reports a single entry for every CDR3 protein and omits DNA. The sample's table shows about 460,000 distinct CDR3 sequences. Germline CDR1 reads MNHEY; CDR2 reads SVGAGI. The CDR3 consists of 15 residues. The rearrangement joins TRBV6-5 to TRBJ2-3; the D call from TCRdb, TRBD2, cannot be confirmed without DNA. This sequence originates from a woman between 50 and 59 years old in good health. Sequenced material: blood T cells: a sorted CD56 or NKG2C T cell subset, CD4+ or CD8+ T cells, or bulk PBMC T cells (not recorded which). Here the CDR3 reads CASSYRGRAFDTQYF.